This TCR beta chain was captured in a study of cytomegalovirus exposure and HLA in healthy donors. Study results and limitations: An analysis done earlier found most TCR beta V segments productive about 90% or about 30% of the time.

CDR1 and CDR2 from the germline V gene are MNHNY and SVGAGI (reference sequence). This CDR3 contains 15 residues. Trimming pared 0 bases from V and 7 bases from J, leaving 13 bases between. With regard to this clone: Its antigen is not known.

Both 60 Vbeta primers and 13 Jbeta primers went into the PCR. Assay: immunoSEQ multiplex PCR; the TCRdb copy retains only in-frame clones and omits some. Of roughly 120,000 clones in the sample, about 80% are singletons; the top ten hold around 5%. Material for sequencing was PBMCs. This chain links TRBV6-6 with TRBJ1-5, with unresolved D. The sequence was obtained from a man over 45 in good health and CMV-seropositive. The DNA for the CDR3 is TGTGCCAGCAGTTACTCCGAGGGTTCAGGACAGCCCCAGCATTTT. Its translation is CASSYSEGSGQPQHF.